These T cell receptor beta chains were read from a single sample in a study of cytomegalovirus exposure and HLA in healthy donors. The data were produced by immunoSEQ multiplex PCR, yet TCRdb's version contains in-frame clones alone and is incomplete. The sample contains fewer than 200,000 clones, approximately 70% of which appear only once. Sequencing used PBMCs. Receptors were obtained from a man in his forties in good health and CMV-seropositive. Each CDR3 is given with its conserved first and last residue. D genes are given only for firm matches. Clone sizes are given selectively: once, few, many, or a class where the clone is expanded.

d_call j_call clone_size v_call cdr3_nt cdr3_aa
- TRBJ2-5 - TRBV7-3 TGTGCCAGCAGCTATGCCCCGGGGGAGACCCAGTACTTC CASSYAPGETQYF
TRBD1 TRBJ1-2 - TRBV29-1 TGCAGCTCCGAAAGTGGACAGGGGGGTGGCTACACCTTC CSSESGQGGGYTF
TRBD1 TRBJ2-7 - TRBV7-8 TGTGCCAGCAGCTCCGATACAGGGGGCTCCTACGAGCAGTACTTC CASSSDTGGSYEQYF
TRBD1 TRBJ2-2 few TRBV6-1 TGTGCCAGCATTCCGGGACAGGGTTACGGGGAGCTGTTTTTT CASIPGQGYGELFF
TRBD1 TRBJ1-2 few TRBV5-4 TGTGCCAGCAGCCGGGGACAGGACTTCTATGGCTACACCTTC CASSRGQDFYGYTF
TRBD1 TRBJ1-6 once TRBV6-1 TGTGCCAGCAGTGAATCGCACAGGGGATTCACCCTCCACTTT CASSESHRGFTLHF
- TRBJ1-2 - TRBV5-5 TGTGCCAGCAGCTCCGCGGTGAACTATGGCTACACCTTC CASSSAVNYGYTF
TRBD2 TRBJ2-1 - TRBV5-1 TGCGCCAGCAGCACCGGACTAGCGGGGGGTATTTCCTACAATGAGCAGTTCTTC CASSTGLAGGISYNEQFF
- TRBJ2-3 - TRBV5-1 TGCGCCAGCAGCTTGGTACAGGGAAGCACAGATACGCAGTATTTT CASSLVQGSTDTQYF
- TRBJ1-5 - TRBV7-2 TGTGCCAGCAGCTTATCTCCCACGGGGAGCCAGCCCCAGCATTTT CASSLSPTGSQPQHF
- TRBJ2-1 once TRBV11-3 TGTGCCAGCAGCTTAGACGTGGGGCGACCCTACAATGAGCAGTTCTTC CASSLDVGRPYNEQFF
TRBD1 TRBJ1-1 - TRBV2 TGTGCCAGCAGTCTCCGGACAGGGACGAACACTGAAGCTTTCTTT CASSLRTGTNTEAFF
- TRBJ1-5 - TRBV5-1 TGCGCCAGCAGCTTGGTTTCTGGGGGCGCCGATCAGCCCCAGCATTTT CASSLVSGGADQPQHF
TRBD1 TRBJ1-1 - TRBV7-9 TGTGCCAGCAGCGCCTCGGGACAGGGGATGAACACTGAAGCTTTCTTT CASSASGQGMNTEAFF
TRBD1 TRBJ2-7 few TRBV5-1 TGCGCCAGCAGCAGCACCGGGACAGGACCTAACGAGCAGTACTTC CASSSTGTGPNEQYF
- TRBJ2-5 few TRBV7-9 TGTGCCACTCCCAAGGGGGAGACCCAGTACTTC CATPKGETQYF